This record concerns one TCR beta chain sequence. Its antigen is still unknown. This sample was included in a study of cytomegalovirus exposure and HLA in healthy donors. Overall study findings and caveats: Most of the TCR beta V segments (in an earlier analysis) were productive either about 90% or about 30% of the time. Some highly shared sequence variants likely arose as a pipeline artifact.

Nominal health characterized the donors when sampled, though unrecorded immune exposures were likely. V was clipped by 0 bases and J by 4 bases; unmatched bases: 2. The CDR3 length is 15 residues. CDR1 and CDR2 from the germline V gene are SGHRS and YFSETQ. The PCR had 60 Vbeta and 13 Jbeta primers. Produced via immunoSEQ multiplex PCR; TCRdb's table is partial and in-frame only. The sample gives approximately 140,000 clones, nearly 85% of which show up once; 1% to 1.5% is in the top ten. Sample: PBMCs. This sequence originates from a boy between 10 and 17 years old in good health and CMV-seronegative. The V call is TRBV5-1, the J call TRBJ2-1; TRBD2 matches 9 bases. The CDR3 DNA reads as TGCGCCAGCAGCTTGGGGACTAGCGTGTACAATGAGCAGTTCTTC. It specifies CASSLGTSVYNEQFF.